The 31 T cell receptor beta chains below all came from one sample that was sequenced in a study of blood T cell repertoires in COVID-19. TCRdb keeps only in-frame clones here, not all; method: immunoSEQ multiplex PCR. The sample consists of 60,000 to 75,000 clones, around nine tenths of them appearing once. The sequenced material came from peripheral blood. The receptors were sampled from a woman aged 45-60 years with COVID-19, enrolled during active disease.

A single count supports this clone. The CDR3 protein is CASSLRTVVEKLFF. CDR3 in DNA: TGTGCCAGCAGTCTCCGGACAGTTGTTGAAAAACTGTTTTTT. V gene TRBV28 combines with J gene TRBJ1-4; weak D call: TRBD1 (6 bases). The CDR3 is 14 residues long. The V gene's germline CDR1 is MDHEN and CDR2 SYDVKM. The ends were cut back, 5 bases at V and 7 bases at J, with 14 bases in the middle. Using reference TRBV28 and TRBJ1-4 for the parts outside the CDR3, the full variable domain is DVKVTQSSRYLVKRTGEKVFLECVQDMDHENMFWYRQDPGLGLRLIYFSYDVKMKEKGDIPEGYSVSREKKERFSLILESASTNQTSMYLCASSLRTVVEKLFFGSGTQLSVL.

This clone was detected a few times. This sequence joins TRBV10-3 and TRBJ2-3; 13 bases match TRBD2. This CDR3 comprises 16 residues. Unmatched junction bases numbered 3, after V lost 4 bases and J lost 2 bases. From germline, CDR1 is ENHRY and CDR2 SYGVKD. The CDR3 DNA follows: TGTGCCATCAGTGCTACTAGCGGGAGGGCCACAGATACGCAGTATTTT. Translation: CAISATSGRATDTQYF.

The chain is built from TRBV19 and TRBJ2-5, with a possible D match to TRBD1 (5 bases). V dropped 4 bases and J dropped 3 bases, with 9 bases sitting between them. CDR1 and CDR2 (germline): LNHDA, SQIVND (reference sequence). The length of the CDR3 is 13 residues. The CDR3 reads CASSTRQKETQYF. The CDR3 bases are TGTGCCAGTAGTACCCGACAGAAAGAGACCCAGTACTTC.

This sequence joins TRBV28 and TRBJ1-3; maybe TRBD1 (5 bases). V was shortened by 4 bases and J by 8 bases, with 21 bases between the two germline ends. The length of the CDR3 is 16 residues. Germline assignment: CDR1 MDHEN and CDR2 SYDVKM. CDR3: CASSSHEARRGHTIYF. The CDR3, as DNA: TGTGCCAGCAGTTCGCATGAAGCACGGCGGGGACACACCATATATTTT.

The chain combines TRBV20-1 with TRBJ2-5; D perhaps matches TRBD1 (6 bases). Germline CDR1 is DFQATT and CDR2 is SNEGSKA (reference sequence). The CDR3 extends over 11 amino acids. The V and J ends lost 6 bases and 6 bases respectively, with 11 bases between them. The CDR3 loop reads CSAETGKTQYF. DNA of the CDR3: TGCAGTGCGGAAACAGGGAAGACCCAGTACTTC.

This chain uses TRBV28 with TRBJ2-1, with a tentative D call TRBD2 (7 bases). CDR1 MDHEN and CDR2 SYDVKM come from the germline V gene. The CDR3 is made up of 17 amino acids. V shed 5 bases and J shed 7 bases, with 24 bases lying between them. The CDR3 nucleotides are TGTGCCAGCAGTCTCCTTGGGGGGGGCCGGGAGCAAAATGAGCAGTTCTTC. It specifies CASSLLGGGREQNEQFF. Drawing the rest from reference TRBV28 and TRBJ2-1, the complete variable domain is DVKVTQSSRYLVKRTGEKVFLECVQDMDHENMFWYRQDPGLGLRLIYFSYDVKMKEKGDIPEGYSVSREKKERFSLILESASTNQTSMYLCASSLLGGGREQNEQFFGPGTRLTVL.

The chain employs TRBV28 and TRBJ1-2; no firm D call. Germline values: CDR1 MDHEN, CDR2 SYDVKM. V gave up 3 bases and J gave up 6 bases, with 17 bases separating them. This CDR3 has 15 residues. The DNA for the CDR3 is TGTGCCAGCAGTTTGTCATCACCGGGTAGAGATGGCTACACCTTC. Residues: CASSLSSPGRDGYTF.

This clone has a handful of counts. V and J are TRBV6-1 and TRBJ1-5, with a tentative D call TRBD1 (5 bases). Germline values: CDR1 MNHNS, CDR2 SASEGT. This CDR3 contains 14 residues. V was pared by 2 bases and J by 5 bases, with 10 bases between. This chain's CDR3 is CASSEWGGDQPQHF. The CDR3 DNA reads TGTGCCAGCAGTGAATGGGGGGGGGATCAGCCCCAGCATTTT.

This chain joins TRBV4-1 and TRBJ2-1; 7 bases agree with TRBD2. Trimming at V came to 0 bases and at J to 8 bases, leaving 10 bases not matched to a gene. CDR3 length: 16 residues. Germline V CDR1 and CDR2: MGHRA, YSYEKL. The CDR3 nucleotides read TGCGCCAGCAGCCAAGAGGTAGGGAGGGGAAGGGATGAGCAGTTCTTC. Protein product: CASSQEVGRGRDEQFF.

The rearrangement joins TRBV5-6 to TRBJ2-7, with a possible D match to TRBD1 (6 bases). This CDR3 has 15 residues. Trimming stripped 1 base from V and 4 bases from J, with 15 bases between. Germline V gene sequence: CDR1 SGHDT, CDR2 YYEEEE. CDR3 nucleotides: TGTGCCAGCAGCTTGTGGTGGGACACCTATTACGAGCAGTACTTC. Amino acid sequence: CASSLWWDTYYEQYF.

This chain uses TRBV23-1 with TRBJ1-2, with D perhaps matching TRBD1 (6 bases). TRBV23-1 falls under the ORF class, with uncertain function. This CDR3 region has 17 residues. Trimming pared 0 bases from V and 3 bases from J, leaving 17 bases between. CDR3 region: CASSQSVEGGGYYGYTF. The CDR3 DNA reads TGCGCCAGCAGTCAATCTGTGGAGGGGGGGGGATACTATGGCTACACCTTC.

The rearrangement links TRBV7-8 to TRBJ2-1; 8 bases are a match to TRBD2. Germline-derived CDR1 and CDR2 are SGHVS and FQNEAQ. This CDR3 contains 16 residues. After removal of 2 bases from V and 9 bases from J, the junction contained 12 bases not matched to a gene. CDR3 sequence (DNA): TGTGCCAGCAGCTTATTAAGCCTAGCGGGTGCTAGTGAGCAGTTCTTC. It is translated as CASSLLSLAGASEQFF.

V is TRBV18 and J is TRBJ1-1; 7 positions match TRBD1. The CDR3 covers 17 residues. V shed 3 bases, J shed 1 base, and the junction held 11 bases outside the gene matches. Germline loops: CDR1 KGHSH, CDR2 LQKENI. CDR3 in DNA: TGTGCCAGCTCACCCCGTGTGACAGGGTTCAGGAACACTGAAGCTTTCTTT. It codes for CASSPRVTGFRNTEAFF.

The chain has TRBV27 and TRBJ2-7; a weak D match, TRBD2 (6 bases). V shed 3 bases and J shed 4 bases, with 13 bases lying between them. Germline V gene data show CDR1 as MNHEY and CDR2 as SMNVEV (reference sequence). The CDR3 loop spans 14 amino acids. The CDR3 protein is CASSFRSGRYEQYF. The DNA for the CDR3 is TGTGCCAGCAGTTTCCGCAGCGGGCGGTACGAGCAGTACTTC.

V is TRBV27 and J is TRBJ2-7; TRBD2 aligns across 7 bases. Germline V gene sequence: CDR1 MNHEY, CDR2 SMNVEV (reference sequence). The CDR3 totals 16 residues. The V gene end was trimmed by 4 bases and the J gene end by 4 bases; junction bases not matched to a gene: 13. CDR3 DNA: TGTGCCAGCAGTTCCCGACTAGCCGTTAACCCTTACGAGCAGTACTTC. It codes for CASSSRLAVNPYEQYF.

V and J are TRBV12-3 or TRBV12-4 and TRBJ1-4; the match to TRBD1 covers 7 bases. The CDR3 spans 13 residues. Trimming cost V 9 bases and J 3 bases; bases outside gene matches: 4. The CDR3, as DNA: TGTGCCAGTAAGGGGGCGGCTAATGAAAAACTGTTTTTT. As protein: CASKGAANEKLFF.

The rearrangement joins TRBV27 to TRBJ2-4; D might be TRBD1 (6 bases). The ends were cut back, 5 bases at V and 3 bases at J, with 17 bases in the middle. The CDR3 spans 16 residues. CDR1 and CDR2 (germline): MNHEY, SMNVEV (reference sequence). The CDR3 DNA reads as TGTGCCAGCAGTCCTTCGACAGGAACTCTCAAAAACATTCAGTACTTC. Its protein is CASSPSTGTLKNIQYF.

J is TRBJ2-1 and V is TRBV9, with a weak D call TRBD2 (5 bases). Germline CDR1 SGDLS, CDR2 YYNGEE. Trimming removed 2 bases at V and 4 bases at J, with 13 bases between. CDR3 length: 15 amino acids. This chain's CDR3 is CASSVDTGEYNEQFF. The CDR3 nucleotides are TGTGCCAGCAGCGTTGACACCGGGGAATACAATGAGCAGTTCTTC.

The chain employs TRBV24-1 and TRBJ1-2, with 7 bases that match TRBD1. The CDR3 is made up of 11 amino acids. Germline lookup yields CDR1 KGHDR and CDR2 SFDVKD. V was pared by 6 bases and J by 11 bases, with 5 bases of the junction left unmatched. DNA of the CDR3: TGTGCCACCAGTCGACAGGGCATGTACACCTTC. Amino acid sequence: CATSRQGMYTF.

The chain recombines TRBV2 with TRBJ2-1; 10 bases align to TRBD2. This CDR3 is 14 amino acids long. Trimming cost V 6 bases and J 4 bases; bases outside gene matches: 3. The germline V gene encodes CDR1 SNHLY and CDR2 FYNNEI. This CDR3 is CASRRTSGYNEQFF. The CDR3 bases are TGTGCCAGCAGAAGGACTAGCGGATACAATGAGCAGTTCTTC.

The rearrangement uses TRBV4-3 and TRBJ2-1; no clear D gene. Germline assignment: CDR1 LGHNA and CDR2 YSLEER. This CDR3 spans 13 amino acids. V lost 4 bases and J 4 bases, leaving 8 bases between the germline ends. CDR3 in DNA: TGCGCCAGCAGCCGTAGAGTGTACAATGAGCAGTTCTTC. It translates to CASSRRVYNEQFF.

V usage is TRBV7-2 and J usage is TRBJ1-5; D possibly corresponds to TRBD1 (6 bases). The CDR3 covers 13 residues. Germline assignment: CDR1 SGHTA and CDR2 FQGNSA. Between the trimmed V and J ends, which lost 4 bases and 4 bases, there was a span of 8 bases. The CDR3 DNA is TGTGCCAGCAGCTCACAGGGAAATCAGCCCCAGCATTTT. This translates into CASSSQGNQPQHF.

The chain is built from TRBV9 and TRBJ2-3, with a tentative D call TRBD1 (6 bases). This CDR3 has 14 residues. Deletions cut 4 bases from V and 2 bases from J, with 11 bases between. CDR1 is SGDLS and CDR2 is YYNGEE in the germline V gene. The CDR3 is CASSPGQSTDTQYF. The CDR3 DNA follows: TGTGCCAGCAGCCCTGGACAGTCCACAGATACGCAGTATTTT.

The rearrangement joins TRBV30 to TRBJ1-5; D is uncertain. CDR3 length: 14 amino acids. The V end lost 2 bases, the J end lost 0 bases, and 8 bases lay between the germline ends. Per the germline V gene, CDR1 is GTSNPN and CDR2 is SVGIG (reference sequence). The CDR3 coding sequence is TGTGCCTGGAGTCAGGATTATAGCAATCAGCCCCAGCATTTT. Translating it yields CAWSQDYSNQPQHF.

The chain has TRBV2 and TRBJ1-2; no clear D. V lost 8 bases and J lost 8, with 6 bases in between. Germline V gene lookup returns CDR1 SNHLY and CDR2 FYNNEI. CDR3 length equals 9 residues. This CDR3 is CASRGGYTF. The CDR3 bases are TGTGCCAGCCGGGGAGGCTACACCTTC.

A few counts support this clone. In DNA form, the CDR3 reads TGTGCCAGCAGTGAATTGGGCAATTCACCCCTCCACTTT. Translated: CASSELGNSPLHF. The V call is TRBV6-1, the J call TRBJ1-6; D is unclear. The V and J ends lost 2 bases and 7 bases respectively, with 6 bases between them. The CDR3 contains 13 residues. CDR1 and CDR2 from the germline V gene are MNHNS and SASEGT.

The V gene is TRBV11-3, the J gene TRBJ2-7; 8 bases match TRBD1. With 0 bases clipped from V and 6 bases from J, the junction kept 7 bases outside the gene matches. CDR1 and CDR2 from the germline V gene are SGHNT and YENEEA. CDR3 length: 15 residues. CDR3 sequence: CASSLDRGRGREQYF. CDR3 sequence (DNA): TGTGCCAGCAGCTTAGATCGCGGCAGGGGGCGCGAGCAGTACTTC.

The chain is built from TRBV19 and TRBJ1-2; 7 bases match TRBD1. Germline assignment: CDR1 LNHDA and CDR2 SQIVND (reference sequence). CDR3 length: 15 amino acids. With V trimmed by 4 bases and J by 8 bases, 13 bases remained unmatched. CDR3 residues: CASSTFEGASPGYTF. As DNA, the CDR3 is TGTGCCAGTAGTACTTTCGAGGGGGCGAGCCCCGGCTACACCTTC.

This clone appeared a few times. The chain recombines TRBV2 with TRBJ2-6; D may be TRBD1 (5 bases). Germline CDR1 is SNHLY and CDR2 is FYNNEI. This CDR3 spans 15 amino acids. V was shortened by 2 bases and J by 5 bases, with 10 bases between the two germline ends. CDR3 protein: CASSEKGSRANVLTF. DNA for the CDR3: TGTGCCAGCAGTGAAAAGGGGTCCAGGGCCAACGTCCTGACTTTC.

This clone was counted only a few times. This chain joins TRBV12-3 or TRBV12-4 and TRBJ1-2, with unresolved D. The CDR3 has 13 amino acids. Trimming shortened V by 5 bases and J by 4 bases, and 11 bases separated the two germline ends. DNA of the CDR3: TGTGCCAGCAGTACCCGCCAGGCCTATGGCTACACCTTC. Its protein is CASSTRQAYGYTF.

The rearrangement links TRBV29-1 to TRBJ2-5; perhaps TRBD2 as D (5 bases). The germline V and J ends were trimmed by 2 bases and 5 bases, with 12 bases remaining between them. The germline V gene encodes CDR1 SQVTM and CDR2 ANQGSEA. CDR3 size: 13 residues. CDR3 sequence reads: CSVERGRAETQYF. DNA for the CDR3: TGCAGCGTTGAAAGAGGGCGGGCGGAGACCCAGTACTTC.